These 11 T cell receptor beta chains originate from one sample sequenced in a study of blood T cell repertoires in COVID-19. Produced via immunoSEQ multiplex PCR; TCRdb's table is partial and in-frame only. Of roughly 200,000 clones listed, 87% are singletons. Input material: peripheral blood. Receptors were obtained from a young woman who had recovered from COVID-19.

This clone was recorded once. The J gene is TRBJ2-4, the V gene TRBV5-8, with TRBD1 matching over 7 bases. The CDR3 contains 15 residues. V lost 3 bases to trimming and J lost 7 bases; unmatched junction nucleotides: 10. The germline V gene encodes CDR1 SGHTS and CDR2 YDEGEE. The DNA for the CDR3 is TGTGCCAGCAGCTGGACAGGATCCGGTGTGAACATTCAGTACTTC. Translating it yields CASSWTGSGVNIQYF.

This clone appeared a single time. The genes are TRBV7-2 and TRBJ1-6; 7 bases fit TRBD1. CDR1 and CDR2 from the germline V gene are SGHTA and FQGNSA. The V segment lost 5 bases and the J segment 9 bases; nucleotides outside the gene matches: 7. This CDR3 contains 14 residues. The CDR3 loop reads CASSLRQGGSPLHF. The CDR3 DNA follows: TGTGCCAGCAGCCTCCGACAGGGTGGTTCACCCCTCCACTTT.

The V gene is TRBV5-1, the J gene TRBJ1-1, with TRBD1 as a possible D gene (6 bases). The CDR3 is 12 residues long. Between the trimmed V and J ends, which lost 2 bases and 5 bases, there was a span of 7 bases. The germline CDR1 and CDR2 sequences are SGHRS and YFSETQ. CDR3 coding DNA: TGCGCCAGCAGCTTCAGGGGTACTGAAGCTTTCTTT. It encodes CASSFRGTEAFF.

In DNA, the CDR3 is TGTGCCAGCAGCGCCATCCGGGATGGGGCTAACTATGGCTACACCTTC. It is translated as CASSAIRDGANYGYTF. This chain uses TRBV9 with TRBJ1-2; D unresolved. Trimming removed 3 bases from V and 0 bases from J, with 15 bases in between. The CDR3 runs 16 residues. CDR1 is SGDLS, CDR2 YYNGEE, per germline. Full variable domain (outside the CDR3, taken from reference TRBV9 and TRBJ1-2): DSGVTQTPKHLITATGQRVTLRCSPRSGDLSVYWYQQSLDQGLQFLIQYYNGEERAKGNILERFSAQQFPDLHSELNLSSLELGDSALYFCASSAIRDGANYGYTFGSGTRLTVV.

The chain has TRBV7-9 and TRBJ2-7; D possibly corresponds to TRBD2 (7 bases). The CDR3 is 15 amino acids. The V gene's germline CDR1 is SEHNR and CDR2 FQNEAQ (reference sequence). Between the trimmed V and J ends, which lost 5 bases and 5 bases, there was a span of 19 bases. The CDR3 spells CASSLEGGLDHEQYV. The CDR3 DNA reads TGTGCCAGCAGCCTGGAGGGGGGGCTGGACCACGAGCAGTACGTC.

This clone showed up just once. In nucleotides, the CDR3 is TGTGCCAGCAGCTTATTCTCACTAGCGGGGGGCCCTCTTAGCACAGATACGCAGTATTTT. Translating it yields CASSLFSLAGGPLSTDTQYF. The chain combines TRBV7-3 with TRBJ2-3, with TRBD2 identical over 12 bases. Trimming removed 2 bases from V and 0 bases from J; junction bases left unmatched: 12. Germline V gene data show CDR1 as SGHTA and CDR2 as FQGTGA. This CDR3 region has 20 residues. Full variable domain (outside the CDR3, taken from reference TRBV7-3 and TRBJ2-3): GAGVSQTPSNKVTEKGKYVELRCDPISGHTALYWYRQSLGQGPEFLIYFQGTGAADDSGLPNDRFFAVRPEGSVSTLKIQRTERGDSAVYLCASSLFSLAGGPLSTDTQYFGPGTRLTVL.

The chain has TRBV6-5 and TRBJ1-2, with D perhaps TRBD1 (6 bases). Germline values: CDR1 MNHEY, CDR2 SVGAGI. Trimming stripped 8 bases from V and 2 bases from J, with 15 bases between. The CDR3 has 14 amino acids. The CDR3 is CASRPGAQNYGYTF. Written as DNA, the CDR3 is TGTGCCAGCCGACCAGGGGCCCAGAACTATGGCTACACCTTC.

The rearrangement joins TRBV10-3 to TRBJ2-3, with 8 bases that match TRBD2. This CDR3 has 15 amino acids. The V segment lost 4 bases and the J segment 2 bases; nucleotides outside the gene matches: 5. Per germline, CDR1 ENHRY and CDR2 SYGVKD. CDR3 region: CAISGGLALTDTQYF. CDR3 coding DNA: TGTGCCATCAGTGGCGGACTAGCCCTCACAGATACGCAGTATTTT.

The chain uses TRBV28 and TRBJ1-3, with TRBD1 as a possible D gene (6 bases). This CDR3 has 14 amino acids. Per the germline V gene, CDR1 is MDHEN and CDR2 is SYDVKM. The V and J ends lost 6 bases and 6 bases respectively, with 15 bases between them. The CDR3 loop reads CASSPRGSENTIYF. The CDR3 DNA reads TGTGCCAGCAGCCCCAGGGGTTCGGAAAACACCATATATTTT. Based on the CDR3 plus reference TRBV28 and TRBJ1-3, the full variable domain is DVKVTQSSRYLVKRTGEKVFLECVQDMDHENMFWYRQDPGLGLRLIYFSYDVKMKEKGDIPEGYSVSREKKERFSLILESASTNQTSMYLCASSPRGSENTIYFGEGSWLTVV.

The genes are TRBV2 and TRBJ1-2; D ambiguous. This CDR3 spans 11 amino acids. Trimming removed 6 bases at V and 3 bases at J, with 5 bases between. Per the germline V gene, CDR1 is SNHLY and CDR2 is FYNNEI. The CDR3 coding sequence is TGTGCCAGCAGCGCAGACTATGGCTACACCTTC. Amino acid sequence: CASSADYGYTF.

The chain combines TRBV25-1 with TRBJ2-1; D gene ambiguous. The CDR3 is 13 amino acids. Trimming took off 5 bases at V and 3 bases at J, with 8 bases between the two ends. Germline CDR1 MGHDK, CDR2 SYGVNS. This CDR3 is CASSLGSYNEQFF. The CDR3 nucleotides read TGTGCCAGCAGTCTGGGCAGCTACAATGAGCAGTTCTTC.